This entry lists 5 T cell receptor beta chains sequenced from one sample in a study of shared clonotypes between healthy human individuals (dated by TCRdb to 2020 to 2021). Receptor amplification or capture employed the immunoSEQ multiplex PCR assay. Drawn from immuneACCESS, this table holds only the in-frame rearrangements with V and J called that TCRdb kept. Clones are partly lost; checked studies trace under half to an unresolved V gene and leave the rest unexplained. Recorded for this sample are hundreds of thousands of clones; less than 80% of them occurred a single time. About 1.8% of the sample is taken by the ten largest. Material: memory CD4+ T cells sorted from blood. What this sample's cell subset or site label stands for: CD45RA-negative fraction. The source is a woman in her thirties in good health.

J is TRBJ1-1 and V is TRBV7-9; possible D gene TRBD1, 6 bases. This CDR3 is 13 amino acids long. V dropped 3 bases and J dropped 5 bases, with 10 bases sitting between them. CDR1 and CDR2 from the germline V gene are SEHNR and FQNEAQ (reference sequence). The CDR3 nucleotides are TGTGCCAGCAGCTTTCAGGGGACAACTGAAGCTTTCTTT. This encodes CASSFQGTTEAFF. Supplemented by reference TRBV7-9 and TRBJ1-1, the full variable domain reads DTGVSQNPRHKITKRGQNVTFRCDPISEHNRLYWYRQTLGQGPEFLTYFQNEAQLEKSRLLSDRFSAERPKGSFSTLEIQRTEQGDSAMYLCASSFQGTTEAFFGQGTRLTVV.

The chain has TRBV27 and TRBJ1-5, with D possibly being TRBD1 (5 bases). Trimming cost V 1 base and J 2 bases, with 12 bases left between them. The CDR3 has 16 residues. CDR1 is MNHEY and CDR2 is SMNVEV in the germline V gene (reference sequence). In nucleotides, the CDR3 is TGTGCCAGCAGTTTATGGGGGGGAAATGGCAATCAGCCCCAGCATTTT. It translates to CASSLWGGNGNQPQHF.

The V call is TRBV27, the J call TRBJ1-2; TRBD1 might be the D (6 bases). The CDR3 loop spans 15 amino acids. CDR1 and CDR2 (germline): MNHEY, SMNVEV (reference sequence). The V and J ends lost 8 bases and 4 bases respectively, with 20 bases between them. This chain's CDR3 is CASGDFRGQSYGYTF. The CDR3 DNA reads as TGTGCCAGCGGGGACTTTCGAGGACAGAGCTATGGCTACACCTTC.

The chain combines TRBV6-1 with TRBJ1-2; 8 nucleotides match TRBD1. The CDR3 sequence is 14 residues long. V shed 2 bases and J 7 bases; nucleotides not matched to a gene: 6. Per the germline V gene, CDR1 is MNHNS and CDR2 is SASEGT. The CDR3 is CASSERTGGPGYTF. CDR3 DNA: TGTGCCAGCAGTGAACGCACAGGGGGTCCTGGCTACACCTTC.

This clone has just one count. V is TRBV21-1 and J is TRBJ2-1; the table's D call, TRBD2, was not checked against the DNA. TRBV21-1 is designated a pseudogene. CDR3 size: 16 residues. The CDR3 loop reads CASSKQRSLAKSEQFF. For the CDR3, the DNA is TGTGCCAGCAGCAAGCAGCGATCACTTGCGAAATCTGAGCAGTTCTTC.